Below are 9 T cell receptor beta chains sequenced from a single sample in a study of T cell clonality in common variable immunodeficiency. The method was immunoSEQ multiplex PCR; TCRdb's version includes in-frame clones alone and lacks a portion of them. Recorded here are more than 25,000 clones, with no singletons, and the ten leading clones hold approximately 4%. Findings and limits, study-wide: Reportedly, TCR beta sequences from common variable immunodeficiency showed fewer deletions and N-nucleotide insertions.

No cognate antigen is known for these TCRs. The sequenced sample consisted of peripheral blood mononuclear cells. The source of these receptors is a human donor with common variable immunodeficiency.

Note on this clone: The observed sequence ends 3 residues before the CDR3 terminus, with the missing tail filled in from the germline J gene. This rearrangement joins TRBV2 to TRBJ2-1; the match to TRBD2 covers 11 bases. The germline V gene has CDR1 SNHLY and CDR2 FYNNEI. The CDR3 totals 15 residues. The V gene end was trimmed by 4 bases and the J gene end by 6 bases; junction bases not matched to a gene: 5. The CDR3 sequence is CASSVGTSGPNEQFF. CDR3 DNA (partial): TGTGCCAGCAGTGTGGGGACTAGCGGACCCAATGAG.

In the case of this clone: The read terminates 3 residues before the CDR3 end, so the remaining end is supplied by the germline J gene. The chain recombines TRBV19 with TRBJ1-1; 9 bases align to TRBD1. Per the germline V gene, CDR1 is LNHDA and CDR2 is SQIVND (reference sequence). The V segment lost 8 bases and the J segment 7 bases; nucleotides outside the gene matches: 14. The CDR3 is 15 amino acids. CDR3 bases read: TGTGCCAGTCTCAACGCCGGGACAGGGAGGGGTGAA. Amino acids: CASLNAGTGRGE. The whole CDR3 sequence is CASLNAGTGRGEAFF.

Notes on this clone: The read terminates 3 residues ahead of where the CDR3 ends, so the germline J gene completes it. The chain is built from TRBV2 and TRBJ2-7; D is uncertain. Germline CDR1 and CDR2: SNHLY and FYNNEI. Trimming removed 7 bases from V and 2 bases from J, with 15 bases in between. The CDR3 has 14 residues. CDR3 sequence reads: CASTGLRRAYEQYF. The DNA read from the CDR3 is TGTGCCAGCACTGGCTTAAGAAGAGCCTACGAG.

This clone has a handful of counts. The CDR3 is cut off 3 residues early in the read; its end comes from the germline J gene. V is TRBV2 and J is TRBJ2-7; possibly TRBD1 for D (6 bases). The V end was cut by 6 bases, the J end by 0 bases, with 12 bases between. This CDR3 comprises 14 residues. Germline values: CDR1 SNHLY, CDR2 FYNNEI. CDR3 sequence: CASRWDTNSYEQYF. The sequenced CDR3 bases are TGTGCCAGCAGGTGGGACACCAACTCCTACGAG. The full variable domain, completed using reference TRBV2 and TRBJ2-7, is EPEVTQTPSHQVTQMGQEVILRCVPISNHLYFYWYRQILGQKVEFLVSFYNNEISEKSEIFDDQFSVERPDGSNFTLKIRSTKLEDSAMYFCASRWDTNSYEQYFGPGTRLTVT.

This clone was picked up a small number of times. The CDR3 end lies 3 residues beyond the end of the read and is filled in from the germline J gene. The V gene is TRBV6-2 or TRBV6-3, the J gene TRBJ2-7, with D possibly TRBD2 on 6 matching bases. Germline V gives CDR1 MNHEY, CDR2 SVGEGT. The length of the CDR3 is 17 residues. V was cut by 5 bases and J by 6 bases, with 26 bases left in between. CDR3 loop: CASSLTGRAGAQSEQYF. The DNA read from the CDR3 is TGTGCCAGCAGTCTCACAGGAAGAGCGGGCGCGCAATCCGAG.

In its sample, this clone was seen a few times. The read halts 3 residues ahead of the CDR3 end, with the missing end drawn from the germline J gene. This chain links TRBV20-1 with TRBJ2-7, with TRBD2 matching 10 bases. With V trimmed by 0 bases and J by 4 bases, 9 bases remained unmatched. Per germline, CDR1 DFQATT and CDR2 SNEGSKA (reference sequence). The CDR3 covers 16 residues. CDR3 in amino acids: CSARDLPLAGAYEQYF. CDR3 DNA, as far as it was read: TGCAGTGCTAGAGATCTCCCCCTAGCGGGAGCTTACGAG.

This clone appeared many times. One junction end does not reproduce the germline sequence, and a read error may be involved. The DNA ends 3 residues before the CDR3 does, and the rest of the CDR3 is filled in from the germline J gene. The chain carries TRBV7-4 and TRBJ2-3; TRBD2 agrees at 13 bases. This CDR3 has 16 residues. Per germline, CDR1 SGHVT and CDR2 SQSDAQ. The CDR3 sequence is CTSSPGLAGVTDTQYF. Partial CDR3 DNA: TGCACCAGCAGCCCCGGACTAGCGGGAGTGACAGATACG. Complete variable domain (other parts from reference TRBV7-4 and TRBJ2-3): GAGVSQSPRYKVAKRGRDVALRCDSISGHVTLYWYRQTLGQGSEVLTYSQSDAQRDKSGRPSGRFSAERPERSVSTLKIQRTEQGDSAVYLCTSSPGLAGVTDTQYFGPGTRLTVL.

This clone was found many times. Here the CDR3 reads CASSPGQGAYEQYF. The sequenced CDR3 bases are TGTGCCAGCTCACCGGGACAGGGGGCCTACGAG. This sequence joins TRBV18 and TRBJ2-7; 11 bases map to TRBD1. The missing CDR3 end, 3 residues past where the read stops, is filled in from the germline J gene. J was trimmed by 2 bases and V by 3 bases; bases with no gene match: 0. CDR1 is KGHSH, CDR2 LQKENI, per germline. The CDR3 consists of 14 residues.

With respect to this clone: The read halts 3 residues ahead of the CDR3 end, with the missing end drawn from the germline J gene. The rearrangement links TRBV19 to TRBJ2-7; maybe TRBD1 (7 bases). CDR3 length: 15 amino acids. CDR1 LNHDA and CDR2 SQIVND come from the germline V gene (reference sequence). V was clipped by 3 bases and J by 1 base, with 13 bases between them. CDR3 loop: CASSIGGQSSYEQYF. CDR3 DNA, as far as it was read: TGTGCCAGTAGTATCGGGGGACAGTCATCCTACGAG.